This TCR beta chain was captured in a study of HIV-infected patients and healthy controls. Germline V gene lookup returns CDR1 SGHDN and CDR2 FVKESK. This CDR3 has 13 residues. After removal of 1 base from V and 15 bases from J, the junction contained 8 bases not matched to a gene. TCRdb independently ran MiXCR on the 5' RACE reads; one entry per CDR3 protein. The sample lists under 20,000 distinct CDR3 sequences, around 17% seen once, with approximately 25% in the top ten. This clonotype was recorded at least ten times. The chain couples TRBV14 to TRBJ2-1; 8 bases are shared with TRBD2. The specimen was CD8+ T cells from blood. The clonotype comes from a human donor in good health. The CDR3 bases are TGTGCCAGCAGCCAAGGAGGGGGACTAGAGAGGTTCTTC. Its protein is CASSQGGGLERFF.